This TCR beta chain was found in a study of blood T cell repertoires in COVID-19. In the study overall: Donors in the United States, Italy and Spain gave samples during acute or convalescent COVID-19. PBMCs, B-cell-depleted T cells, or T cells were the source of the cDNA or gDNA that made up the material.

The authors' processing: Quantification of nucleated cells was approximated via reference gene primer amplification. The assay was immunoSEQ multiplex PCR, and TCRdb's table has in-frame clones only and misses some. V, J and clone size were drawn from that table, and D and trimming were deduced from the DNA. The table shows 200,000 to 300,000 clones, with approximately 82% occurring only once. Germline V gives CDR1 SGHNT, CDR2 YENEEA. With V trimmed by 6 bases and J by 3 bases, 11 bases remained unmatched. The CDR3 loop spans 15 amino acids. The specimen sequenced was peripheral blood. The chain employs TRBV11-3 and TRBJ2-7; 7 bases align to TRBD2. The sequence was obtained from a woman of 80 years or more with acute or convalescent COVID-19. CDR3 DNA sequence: TGTGCCAGCAGAACCGGGACGGGGGACTACTACGAGCAGTACTTC. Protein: CASRTGTGDYYEQYF.